The T cell receptor (beta chain) described here comes from a study of molecular identifiers for immune sequencing clone quantification. Overall study results and limits: Amid 750,000 to 1,000,000 naive cells, spiked Jurkat TCR RNA from one cell was reportedly still detectable.

TCRdb passed the PCR reads through MiXCR, listing each CDR3 protein once. The repertoire consists of about 500,000 distinct CDR3 sequences, with about a quarter occurring once and the leading ten covering just over 0.75%. This clonotype was picked up a small number of times. Its antigen is currently unknown. The junction differs from germline at one of its ends, possibly a read error. The sequenced sample consisted of naive CD8+ T cells from blood, with Jurkat cell RNA spiked in. Sample subset: FACS-sorted CD8+CD4-CCR7+CD45RA+ naive T cells. The source of this sequence is a human donor in good health. Some libraries in this study had Jurkat cell RNA spiked in.

Written as DNA, the CDR3 is TGTGCCTGTAGACAGGAGATGAACACCGAAGCTTTCTTT. It encodes CACRQEMNTEAFF. The chain joins TRBV30 to TRBJ1-1; TRBD1 is a possible D gene (6 bases). This CDR3 has 13 amino acids. Looked up from germline, CDR1 is GTSNPN and CDR2 is SVGIG (reference sequence).